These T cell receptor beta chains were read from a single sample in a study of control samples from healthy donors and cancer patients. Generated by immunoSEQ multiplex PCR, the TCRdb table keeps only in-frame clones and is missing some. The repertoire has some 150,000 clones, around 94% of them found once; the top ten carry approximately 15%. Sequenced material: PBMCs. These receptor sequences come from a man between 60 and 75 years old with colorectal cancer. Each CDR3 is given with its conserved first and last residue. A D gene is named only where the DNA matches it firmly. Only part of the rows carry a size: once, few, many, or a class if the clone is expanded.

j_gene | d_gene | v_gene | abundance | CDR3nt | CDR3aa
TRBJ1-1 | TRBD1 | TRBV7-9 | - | TGTGCCAGCAGCCCGGGGTGGACAGGGCTGGGGACTGAAGCTTTCTTT | CASSPGWTGLGTEAFF
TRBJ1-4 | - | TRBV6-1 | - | TGTGCCAGCAGTGAGGGTAGTCTGTTCTCTGCTAATGAAAAACTGTTTTTT | CASSEGSLFSANEKLFF
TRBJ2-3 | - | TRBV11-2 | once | TGTGCCACCCAGACAGGTGTAGATACGCAGTATTTT | CATQTGVDTQYF
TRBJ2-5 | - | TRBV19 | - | TGTGCCAGTAGTAACCAGGGGGAGACCCAGTACTTC | CASSNQGETQYF
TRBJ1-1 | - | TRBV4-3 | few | TGCGCCAGCAGCCAAGAAATGTACAGGAACACTGAAGCTTTCTTT | CASSQEMYRNTEAFF
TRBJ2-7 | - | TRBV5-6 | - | TGTGCCAGCAGCTTGGGAAGGAAGGGGTCCTACGAGCAGTACTTC | CASSLGRKGSYEQYF
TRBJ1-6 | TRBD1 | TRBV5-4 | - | TGTGCCAGCAGCTTGTGGGGACAGGGGGATAATTCACCCCTCCACTTT | CASSLWGQGDNSPLHF
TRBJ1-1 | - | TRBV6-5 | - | TGTGCCAGCAGTCCTTGGGGGTCACCCGAGGCTTTCTTT | CASSPWGSPEAFF
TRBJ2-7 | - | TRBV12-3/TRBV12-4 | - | TGTGCCAGCAGAGCCATACAGGGTTACGAGCAGTACTTC | CASRAIQGYEQYF
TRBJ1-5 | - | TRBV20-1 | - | TGCAGTGCTAGTAGGCAGGGCGATCAGCCCCAGCATTTT | CSASRQGDQPQHF